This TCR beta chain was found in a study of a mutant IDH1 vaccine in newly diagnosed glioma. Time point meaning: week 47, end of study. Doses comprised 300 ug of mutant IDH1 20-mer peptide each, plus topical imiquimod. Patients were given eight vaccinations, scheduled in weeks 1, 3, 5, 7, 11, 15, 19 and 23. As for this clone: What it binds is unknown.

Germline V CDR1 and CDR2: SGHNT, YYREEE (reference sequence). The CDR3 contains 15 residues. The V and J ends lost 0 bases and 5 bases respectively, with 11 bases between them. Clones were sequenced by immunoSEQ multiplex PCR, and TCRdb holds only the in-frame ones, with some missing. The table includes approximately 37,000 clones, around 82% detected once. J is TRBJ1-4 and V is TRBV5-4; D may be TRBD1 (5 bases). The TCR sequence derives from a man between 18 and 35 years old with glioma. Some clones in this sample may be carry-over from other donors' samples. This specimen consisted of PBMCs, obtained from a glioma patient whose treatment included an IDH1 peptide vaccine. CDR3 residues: CASSLGGRENEKLFF. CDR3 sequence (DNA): TGTGCCAGCAGCTTGGGGGGCAGGGAGAATGAAAAACTGTTTTTT.